This T cell receptor beta chain was obtained from a study of technical replicates of blood from a few donors. The CDR3 loop spans 12 amino acids. CDR1 and CDR2 (germline): GTSNPN, SVGIG (reference sequence). Trimming stripped 2 bases from V and 5 bases from J, with 7 bases between. Data came from immunoSEQ multiplex PCR; TCRdb stores just in-frame clones and leaves some out. Among approximately 74,000 clones, over 70% were seen once, and the ten largest hold approximately 4.6%. What was sequenced was PBMCs. The TCR sequence derives from a human donor in good health. Some clones in this sample may be carry-over from other donors' samples. The V call is TRBV30, the J call TRBJ2-4; no firm D call. CDR3 in DNA: TGTGCCTGGAGTCACAGCCAAAACATTCAGTACTTC. This gives the protein CAWSHSQNIQYF.